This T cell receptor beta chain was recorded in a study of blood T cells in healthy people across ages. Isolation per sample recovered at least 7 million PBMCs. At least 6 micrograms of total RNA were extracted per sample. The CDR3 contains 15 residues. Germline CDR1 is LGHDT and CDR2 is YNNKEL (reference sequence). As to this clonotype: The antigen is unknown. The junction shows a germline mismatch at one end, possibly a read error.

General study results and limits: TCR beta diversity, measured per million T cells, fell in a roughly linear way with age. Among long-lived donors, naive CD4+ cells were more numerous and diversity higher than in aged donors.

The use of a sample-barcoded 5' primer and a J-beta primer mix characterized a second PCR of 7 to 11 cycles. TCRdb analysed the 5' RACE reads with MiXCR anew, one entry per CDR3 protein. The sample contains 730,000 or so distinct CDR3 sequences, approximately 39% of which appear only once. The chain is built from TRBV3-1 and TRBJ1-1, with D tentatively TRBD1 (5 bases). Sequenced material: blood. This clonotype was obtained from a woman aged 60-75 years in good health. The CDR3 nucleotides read TGTGCCAGCAGCCAAGAGCTCAGGGTCAGGACTGAAACTTTCTTT. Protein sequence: CASSQELRVRTETFF.